The 11 T cell receptor beta chains given below trace back to one sample, sequenced in a study of blood T cell dynamics during melanoma immunotherapy (dated by TCRdb to about 2020). The library was made by the immunoSEQ multiplex PCR assay. The table comes from immuneACCESS by way of TCRdb, which keeps in-frame sequences with V and J called. Part of the clones is missing from these tables; in studies checked, under half for an unresolved V gene and the rest for unknown reasons. This sample gives 8,000 to 11,000 clones in total; approximately 90% of them show up just once. The ten biggest clones cover less than 5% of the sample. The time point label here, explained by the study, means: week 3, after first cycle of checkpoint inhibitor. The specimen comprised blood, sampled from a patient treated with checkpoint blockade. Receptors were obtained from a human donor with melanoma.

The V call is TRBV28, the J call TRBJ2-1; no firm D call. The CDR3 is 14 residues long. The V end was cut by 9 bases, the J end by 0 bases, with 12 bases between. Germline V CDR1 and CDR2: MDHEN, SYDVKM. CDR3 bases: TGTGCCAGTCACGAGTCTAGCTCCTACAATGAGCAGTTCTTC. Translation: CASHESSSYNEQFF.

The chain couples TRBV7-2 to TRBJ2-1; TRBD2 aligns across 9 bases. This CDR3 is 15 amino acids long. Germline V lookup: CDR1 SGHTA, CDR2 FQGNSA. After removal of 2 bases from V and 5 bases from J, the junction contained 4 bases not matched to a gene. CDR3 sequence reads: CASSLLLAGNNEQFF. In nucleotides, the CDR3 is TGTGCCAGCAGCTTACTTCTAGCGGGGAACAATGAGCAGTTCTTC.

J is TRBJ2-7 and V is TRBV18, with D perhaps matching TRBD2 (5 bases). Germline CDR1 is KGHSH and CDR2 is LQKENI. This CDR3 region has 15 residues. V lost 1 base to trimming and J lost 5 bases, with 15 bases between them. The CDR3 is CASSPRGVIVDEQYF. For the CDR3, the DNA is TGTGCCAGCTCACCACGGGGAGTTATCGTCGACGAGCAGTACTTC. The full variable domain, with the rest looked up from reference TRBV18 and TRBJ2-7, is NAGVMQNPRHLVRRRGQEARLRCSPMKGHSHVYWYRQLPEEGLKFMVYLQKENIIDESGMPKERFSAEFPKEGPSILRIQQVVRGDSAAYFCASSPRGVIVDEQYFGPGTRLTVT.

The V and J genes are TRBV6-1 and TRBJ2-1, with D tentatively TRBD1 or TRBD2 (5 bases each). V was pared by 3 bases and J by 12 bases, with 15 bases between. The CDR3 sequence is 13 residues long. Per germline, CDR1 MNHNS and CDR2 SASEGT. The CDR3: CASSDWPEGLQFF. The CDR3 DNA reads TGTGCCAGCAGTGATTGGCCCGAGGGGCTGCAGTTCTTC.

This chain joins TRBV5-8 and TRBJ2-3, with 13 bases that match TRBD2. The V gene's germline CDR1 is SGHTS and CDR2 YDEGEE. Trimming cost V 5 bases and J 6 bases; bases outside gene matches: 6. This CDR3 is built from 15 residues. In nucleotides, the CDR3 is TGTGCCAGCAGTCCCGGACTAGCGGGAGTTGATACGCAGTATTTT. It is translated as CASSPGLAGVDTQYF.

The chain combines TRBV7-2 with TRBJ2-7, with D possibly TRBD2 on 6 matching bases. V was clipped by 2 bases and J by 6 bases, with 14 bases between them. This CDR3 is 14 amino acids long. From germline, CDR1 is SGHTA and CDR2 FQGNSA. CDR3 in amino acids: CASSLSGRNSEQYF. The CDR3 coding sequence is TGTGCCAGCAGCTTAAGCGGGCGAAACAGCGAGCAGTACTTC.

The chain recombines TRBV4-2 with TRBJ2-1; 11 positions agree with TRBD2. The germline V gene encodes CDR1 LGHNA and CDR2 YNFKEQ. The CDR3 has 16 residues. J gave up 5 bases and V 1 base, and 4 bases lay outside the gene matches. CDR3 DNA: TGTGCCAGCAGCCAAGGAGGGACTAGCGGTAACAATGAGCAGTTCTTC. The encoded protein is CASSQGGTSGNNEQFF.

V usage is TRBV6-5 and J usage is TRBJ1-2; weak D call: TRBD1 (5 bases). CDR3 size: 16 residues. Per germline, CDR1 MNHEY and CDR2 SVGAGI. The V gene lost 0 bases and the J gene lost 3 bases, with 14 bases spanning the gap. CDR3 sequence (DNA): TGTGCCAGCAGTTACTCGACGAGGGGAAGGTACTATGGCTACACCTTC. It translates to CASSYSTRGRYYGYTF.

The J gene is TRBJ1-2, the V gene TRBV28, with TRBD1 matching 7 bases. The trim removed 8 bases at V and 0 bases at J, leaving 15 bases unmatched. The V gene's germline CDR1 is MDHEN and CDR2 SYDVKM. This CDR3 region has 17 residues. This CDR3 is CASRTPPRGGSNYGYTF. The DNA for the CDR3 is TGTGCCAGCCGAACCCCCCCCAGGGGGGGCTCTAACTATGGCTACACCTTC.

V is TRBV7-9 and J is TRBJ1-3; TRBD1 is a possible D gene (6 bases). Deletions cut 4 bases from V and 1 base from J, with 17 bases between. The CDR3 has 17 amino acids. CDR1 SEHNR and CDR2 FQNEAQ come from the germline V gene (reference sequence). Here the CDR3 DNA reads TGTGCCAGCAGCTCGGGACACATGGAGAGGTCTGGAAACACCATATATTTT. Residues: CASSSGHMERSGNTIYF.

The table lists this clone with a few counts. This rearrangement joins TRBV30 to TRBJ2-7; TRBD1 is a possible D gene (5 bases). CDR1 GTSNPN and CDR2 SVGIG come from the germline V gene (reference sequence). The CDR3 is made up of 14 amino acids. The V end was cut by 3 bases, the J end by 0 bases, with 12 bases between. Here the CDR3 DNA reads TGTGCCTGGAGCAGAGGACACACCTCCTACGAGCAGTACTTC. Amino acid sequence: CAWSRGHTSYEQYF.